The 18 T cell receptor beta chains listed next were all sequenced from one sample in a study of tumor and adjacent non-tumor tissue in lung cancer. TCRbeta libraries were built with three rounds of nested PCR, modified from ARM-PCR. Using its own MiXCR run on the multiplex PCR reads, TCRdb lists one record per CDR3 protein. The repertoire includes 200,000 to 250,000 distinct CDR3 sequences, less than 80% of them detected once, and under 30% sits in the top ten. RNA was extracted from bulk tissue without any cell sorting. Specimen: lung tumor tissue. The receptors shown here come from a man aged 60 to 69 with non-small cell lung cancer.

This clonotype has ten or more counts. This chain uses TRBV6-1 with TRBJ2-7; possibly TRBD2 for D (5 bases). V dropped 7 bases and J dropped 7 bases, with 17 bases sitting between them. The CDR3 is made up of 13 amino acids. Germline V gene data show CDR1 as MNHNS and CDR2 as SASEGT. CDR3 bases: TGTGCCAGCACCCCCGGGGTGATGTGGGAGCAGTACTTC. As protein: CASTPGVMWEQYF.

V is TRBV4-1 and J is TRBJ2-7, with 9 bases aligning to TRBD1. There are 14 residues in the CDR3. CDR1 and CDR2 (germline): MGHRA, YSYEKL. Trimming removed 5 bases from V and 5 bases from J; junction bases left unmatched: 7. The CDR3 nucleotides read TGCGCCAGCAGCAAGGGACAGGGCGGGGACGAGCAGTACTTC. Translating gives CASSKGQGGDEQYF.

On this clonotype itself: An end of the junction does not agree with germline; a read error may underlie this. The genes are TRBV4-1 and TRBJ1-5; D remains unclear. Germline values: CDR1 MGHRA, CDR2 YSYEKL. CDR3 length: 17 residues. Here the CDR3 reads CASSQDPARVPFQPQHF. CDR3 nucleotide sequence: TGCGCCAGTAGCCAAGACCCCGCAAGGGTTCCGTTCCAGCCCCAGCATTTT.

The CDR3 loop is CASSYSRREKRKKLFF. DNA of the CDR3: TGTGCCAGCAGTTACTCTAGACGGGAAAAAAGAAAAAAACTGTTTTTT. The chain links TRBV6-5 to TRBJ1-4; D not certain. V was pared by 0 bases and J by 9 bases, with 17 bases between. The germline CDR1 and CDR2 sequences are MNHEY and SVGAGI. This CDR3 is 16 amino acids long.

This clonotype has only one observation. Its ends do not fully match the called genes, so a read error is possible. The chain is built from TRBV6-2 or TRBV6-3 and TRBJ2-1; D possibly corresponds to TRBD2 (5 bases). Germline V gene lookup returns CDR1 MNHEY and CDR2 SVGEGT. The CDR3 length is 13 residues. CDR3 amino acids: CTSSLDFRNEQFF. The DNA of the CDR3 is TGTACCAGCAGTCTGGACTTCCGCAATGAGCAGTTCTTC.

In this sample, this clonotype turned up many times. CDR3 in amino acids: CASSLYPSQGRLAKNIQYF. CDR3 DNA: TGTGCCAGCAGTTTATACCCGTCTCAGGGCAGGTTAGCCAAAAACATTCAGTACTTC. The J gene is TRBJ2-4, the V gene TRBV12-3 or TRBV12-4; D is perhaps TRBD1 (5 bases). V was shortened by 2 bases and J by 0 bases, with 20 bases between the two germline ends. The CDR3 consists of 19 residues.

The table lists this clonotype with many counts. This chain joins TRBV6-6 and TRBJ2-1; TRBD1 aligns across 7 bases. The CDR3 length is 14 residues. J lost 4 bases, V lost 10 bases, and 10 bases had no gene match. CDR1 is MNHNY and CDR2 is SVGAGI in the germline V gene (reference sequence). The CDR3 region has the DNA TGTGCCATCCAGGACAGGCGCCGTTACAATGAGCAGTTCTTC. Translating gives CAIQDRRRYNEQFF.

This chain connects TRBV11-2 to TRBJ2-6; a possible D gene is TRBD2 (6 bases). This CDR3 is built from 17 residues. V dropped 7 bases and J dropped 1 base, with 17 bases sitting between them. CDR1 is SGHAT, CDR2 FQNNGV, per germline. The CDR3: CASTLRGRGSGANVLTF. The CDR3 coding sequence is TGTGCCAGCACTCTTAGGGGACGGGGGTCTGGGGCCAACGTCCTGACTTTC.

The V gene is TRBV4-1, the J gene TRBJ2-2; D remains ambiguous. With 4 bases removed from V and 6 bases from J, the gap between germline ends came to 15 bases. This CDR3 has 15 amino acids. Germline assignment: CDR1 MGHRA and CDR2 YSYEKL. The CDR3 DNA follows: TGCGCCAGCAGCCTCGAGGTGAGGTTCCCCGGGGAGCTGTTTTTT. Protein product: CASSLEVRFPGELFF.

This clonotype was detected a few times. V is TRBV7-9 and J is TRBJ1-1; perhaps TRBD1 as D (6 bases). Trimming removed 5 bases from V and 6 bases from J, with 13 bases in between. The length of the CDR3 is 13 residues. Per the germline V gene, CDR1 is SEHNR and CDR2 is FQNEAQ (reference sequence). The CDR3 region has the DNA TGTGCCAGCAGCCTTACGGACAGCCCTGAAGCTTTCTTT. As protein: CASSLTDSPEAFF.

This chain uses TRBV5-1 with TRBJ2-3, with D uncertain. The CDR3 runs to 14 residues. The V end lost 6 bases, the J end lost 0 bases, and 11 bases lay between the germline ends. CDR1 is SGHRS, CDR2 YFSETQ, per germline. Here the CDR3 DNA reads TGCGCCAGCAAACTAACTACTAGCACAGATACGCAGTATTTT. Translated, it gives CASKLTTSTDTQYF.

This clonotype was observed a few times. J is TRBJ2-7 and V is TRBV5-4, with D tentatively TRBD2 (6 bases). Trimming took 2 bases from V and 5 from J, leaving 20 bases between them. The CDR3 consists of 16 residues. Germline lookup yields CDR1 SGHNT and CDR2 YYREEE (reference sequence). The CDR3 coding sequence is TGTGCCAGCAGCTTTGGCGGTTCGGGAGTGCGAAACGAGCAGTACTTC. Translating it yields CASSFGGSGVRNEQYF.

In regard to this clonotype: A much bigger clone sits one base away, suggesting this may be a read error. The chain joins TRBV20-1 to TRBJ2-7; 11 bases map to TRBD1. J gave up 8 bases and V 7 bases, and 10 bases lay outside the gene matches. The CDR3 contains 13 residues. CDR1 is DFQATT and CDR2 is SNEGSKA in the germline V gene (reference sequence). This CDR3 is CSVRDRGNPKQYF. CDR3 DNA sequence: TGCAGTGTCCGGGACAGGGGGAATCCGAAGCAGTACTTC.

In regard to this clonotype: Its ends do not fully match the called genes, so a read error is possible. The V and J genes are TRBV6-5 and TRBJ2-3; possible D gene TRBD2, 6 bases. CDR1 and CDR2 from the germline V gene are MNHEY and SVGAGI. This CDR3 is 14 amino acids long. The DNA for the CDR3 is TGTGCCAGCAGTCGCGGGGTTAACACAGATACGCGGTATTTT. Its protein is CASSRGVNTDTRYF.

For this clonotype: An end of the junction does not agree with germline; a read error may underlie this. CDR3 nucleotide sequence: TGCATTGCTAGGGATGCAGCGGGACCCGTGGATACGCAGTATTTT. Protein: CIARDAAGPVDTQYF. J is TRBJ2-3 and V is TRBV20-1, with TRBD2 matching 7 bases. This CDR3 is 15 amino acids long. Germline V gene data show CDR1 as DFQATT and CDR2 as SNEGSKA (reference sequence).

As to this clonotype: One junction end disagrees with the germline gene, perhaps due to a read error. DNA of the CDR3: TGCCGTGCTAAGGTGGGACTAAATGAGCACTTCTTC. It translates to CRAKVGLNEHFF. The J gene is TRBJ2-1, the V gene TRBV20-1, with 7 bases fitting TRBD2. This CDR3 region has 12 residues. Germline loops: CDR1 DFQATT, CDR2 SNEGSKA (reference sequence).

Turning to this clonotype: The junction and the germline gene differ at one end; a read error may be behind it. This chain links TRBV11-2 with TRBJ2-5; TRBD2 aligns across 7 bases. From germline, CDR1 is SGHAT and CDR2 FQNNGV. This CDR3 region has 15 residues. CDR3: CASSSSGGDHETHYF. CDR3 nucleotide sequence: TGTGCCAGCAGCTCCAGTGGGGGGGACCATGAGACCCACTACTTC.

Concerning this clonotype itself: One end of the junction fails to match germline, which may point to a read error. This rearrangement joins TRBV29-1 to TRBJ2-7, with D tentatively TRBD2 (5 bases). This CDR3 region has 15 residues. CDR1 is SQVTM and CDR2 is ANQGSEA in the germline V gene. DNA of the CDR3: TGTAGCGTTGACCGGCACAGAGTTTTAGCCTACGAGCAGCACTTC. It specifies CSVDRHRVLAYEQHF.